These T cell receptor beta chains were read from a single sample in a study of CD8 T cells in Susac syndrome. Each CDR3 protein is one row after TCRdb ran MiXCR on the immunoSEQ multiplex PCR reads. The sample contains 150,000 to 200,000 distinct CDR3 sequences, around 94% of which appear only once. The sequenced sample was CD4+ T cells from PBMCs. The source is a human donor in good health. The CDR3 runs from the conserved cysteine through the conserved F or W. Fields, in order: J gene, D gene, clone size, V gene, CDR3 protein, CDR3 DNA. A D gene is named only where the DNA matches it firmly. Clone size is stated in some rows and not others, as once, few, many or a class when expanded.

TRBJ2-7,TRBD2,NA,TRBV7-8,CASSLGGGDEQYF,TGTGCCAGCAGCTTAGGCGGGGGGGACGAGCAGTACTTC
TRBJ2-2,NA,NA,TRBV7-9,CASSLGSGPTGELFF,TGTGCCAGCAGCTTAGGATCAGGACCCACCGGGGAGCTGTTTTTT
TRBJ1-3,NA,NA,TRBV7-8,CASSLAGFSGNTIYF,TGTGCCAGCAGCTTAGCGGGGTTCTCTGGAAACACCATATATTTT
TRBJ2-5,NA,NA,TRBV30,CAWSVRTRQETQYF,TGTGCCTGGAGTGTTAGGACACGTCAAGAGACCCAGTACTTC
TRBJ1-4,NA,NA,TRBV30,CAWSVGTYEKLFF,TGTGCCTGGAGTGTTGGGACGTATGAAAAACTGTTTTTT
TRBJ1-5,NA,NA,TRBV30,CAWSDIVSNQPQHF,TGTGCCTGGAGTGATATAGTGAGCAATCAGCCCCAGCATTTT
TRBJ1-1,NA,few,TRBV29-1,CSVLRVMNTEAFF,TGCAGCGTTCTTCGGGTTATGAACACTGAAGCTTTCTTT
TRBJ2-7,NA,NA,TRBV18,CASSPGISYEQYF,TGTGCCAGCTCACCGGGGATCTCCTACGAGCAGTACTTC
TRBJ1-2,NA,NA,TRBV18,CASSPLDDPNYGYTF,TGTGCCAGCTCACCTCTGGACGATCCTAACTATGGCTACACCTTC
TRBJ2-1,NA,NA,TRBV24-1,CATSDRGNEQFF,TGTGCCACCAGTGATCGGGGCAATGAGCAGTTCTTC
TRBJ2-5,NA,NA,TRBV2,CASSEDRFQETQYF,TGTGCCAGCAGTGAAGACAGGTTCCAAGAGACCCAGTACTTC
TRBJ1-5,TRBD1,NA,TRBV3-1,CASSHNRGGQPQHF,TGTGCCAGCAGCCACAACAGGGGTGGACAGCCCCAGCATTTT
TRBJ2-1,TRBD1,NA,TRBV20-1,CSASFRRGNEQFF,TGCAGTGCTAGCTTCCGCAGGGGGAATGAGCAGTTCTTC
TRBJ1-6,NA,NA,TRBV20-1,CSAREPPLHF,TGCAGTGCTAGGGAGCCACCCCTCCACTTT
TRBJ1-2,NA,NA,TRBV15,CATSRDMSRSYGYTF,TGTGCCACCAGCAGAGATATGTCCAGAAGCTATGGCTACACCTTC
TRBJ1-1,NA,NA,TRBV7-2,CASSLVSGRGAFF,TGTGCCAGCAGCTTAGTTTCTGGCAGGGGAGCTTTCTTT
TRBJ2-7,TRBD2,NA,TRBV20-1,CSARRLAGGDYEQYF,TGCAGTGCCCGCCGACTAGCGGGGGGCGACTACGAGCAGTACTTC
TRBJ1-2,NA,NA,TRBV12-3/TRBV12-4,CASSLGLGGYTF,TGTGCCAGCAGTTTAGGGTTAGGTGGCTACACCTTC
TRBJ2-7,NA,NA,TRBV25-1,CASSEVHGTYEQYF,TGTGCCAGCAGTGAGGTACACGGAACCTACGAGCAGTACTTC
TRBJ2-3,TRBD2,NA,TRBV3-1,CASSQGLATDTQYF,TGTGCCAGCAGCCAAGGACTAGCCACAGATACGCAGTATTTT
TRBJ2-3,TRBD1,NA,TRBV2,CASNGGQGSTDTQYF,TGTGCCAGCAACGGCGGACAGGGAAGCACAGATACGCAGTATTTT
TRBJ2-5,TRBD1,NA,TRBV7-9,CASSFETGGPQETQYF,TGTGCCAGCAGCTTCGAGACAGGGGGCCCCCAAGAGACCCAGTACTTC
TRBJ1-2,NA,NA,TRBV28,CASNRPPNYGYTF,TGTGCCAGCAACCGGCCACCTAACTATGGCTACACCTTC
TRBJ2-7,NA,NA,TRBV20-1,CSARDGTHEQYF,TGCAGTGCTAGAGATGGGACACACGAGCAGTACTTC
TRBJ2-1,TRBD2,NA,TRBV7-8,CASTRLAGGDNEQFF,TGTGCCAGCACCCGACTAGCGGGGGGAGACAATGAGCAGTTCTTC
TRBJ1-2,NA,NA,TRBV11-2,CASSAGGTYYGYTF,TGTGCCAGCAGTGCGGGAGGAACATACTATGGCTACACCTTC
TRBJ2-1,NA,NA,TRBV20-1,CSARALGIEQFF,TGCAGTGCTAGAGCCTTAGGAATTGAGCAGTTCTTC
TRBJ1-2,TRBD1,NA,TRBV7-2,CASSLASGQGAGGYTF,TGTGCCAGCAGCTTAGCGTCCGGGCAGGGGGCGGGTGGCTACACCTTC
TRBJ2-2,TRBD1,NA,TRBV19,CASSIGDRFSANTGELFF,TGTGCCAGTAGTATTGGGGACAGATTCTCCGCGAACACCGGGGAGCTGTTTTTT
TRBJ2-4,NA,NA,TRBV25-1,CASGTRAIQYF,TGTGCCAGCGGAACTAGGGCCATTCAGTACTTC
TRBJ2-5,NA,NA,TRBV3-1,CASSQWASGETQYF,TGTGCCAGCAGCCAATGGGCTAGTGGAGAGACCCAGTACTTC
TRBJ2-3,TRBD2,NA,TRBV20-1,CSARDSGGADTQYF,TGCAGTGCTAGAGATAGCGGGGGGGCGGATACGCAGTATTTT
TRBJ2-5,TRBD1,NA,TRBV7-9,CASSSDRGPGETQYF,TGTGCCAGCAGCTCGGACAGGGGTCCGGGGGAGACCCAGTACTTC
TRBJ2-7,TRBD1,NA,TRBV7-8,CASSSRTGREQYF,TGTGCCAGCAGCTCCAGGACAGGCCGCGAGCAGTACTTC
TRBJ1-2,NA,NA,TRBV9,CASSVVVGPTAGYTF,TGTGCCAGCAGCGTAGTTGTGGGGCCAACAGCGGGCTACACCTTC
TRBJ1-6,NA,NA,TRBV18,CASSPSETGGDSPLHF,TGTGCCAGCTCACCATCCGAGACAGGCGGGGATTCACCCCTCCACTTT
TRBJ2-7,NA,NA,TRBV24-1,CATSAGGPYEQYF,TGTGCCACCTCCGCAGGAGGTCCTTACGAGCAGTACTTC
TRBJ2-7,NA,NA,TRBV27,CASSRGLYYEQYF,TGTGCCAGCAGTAGGGGACTTTACTACGAGCAGTACTTC
TRBJ2-1,TRBD2,NA,TRBV20-1,CSVTRNGGSYNEQFF,TGCAGTGTTACCCGGAACGGGGGGTCCTACAATGAGCAGTTCTTC
TRBJ2-1,NA,once,TRBV20-1,CSARVRQGYNEQFF,TGCAGTGCTAGAGTGAGGCAGGGTTACAATGAGCAGTTCTTC
TRBJ1-2,TRBD1,NA,TRBV20-1,CSAADRDPLGYTF,TGCAGTGCTGCGGACAGGGACCCTTTGGGCTACACCTTC
TRBJ2-1,TRBD2,NA,TRBV20-1,CSARDRSGGSYNEQFF,TGCAGTGCTAGAGATCGTAGCGGGGGCTCCTACAATGAGCAGTTCTTC